This T cell receptor beta chain is drawn from a study of T cell clones after liver transplantation. Turning to the study itself: Three of eight recipients were HCV-positive; others had non-autoimmune, non-viral indications.

TCRdb's copy holds only in-frame clones and misses some; the assay was immunoSEQ multiplex PCR. Of 55,000 or so clones listed, about 70% are singletons. Thawed unstimulated PBMCs were FACS-sorted by CD3, CD4 and CD8 into two populations. The CDR3 contains 12 residues. The V gene's germline CDR1 is ENHRY and CDR2 SYGVKD. The V gene lost 4 bases and the J gene lost 2 bases, with 6 bases spanning the gap. The chain is built from TRBV10-3 and TRBJ2-7; D gene ambiguous. This receptor was identified in a human donor who received a liver transplant. This specimen consisted of CD4+ T cells from blood, obtained before liver transplant. DNA of the CDR3: TGTGCCATCAGTGGACAACCCTACGAGCAGTACTTC. Translated: CAISGQPYEQYF.